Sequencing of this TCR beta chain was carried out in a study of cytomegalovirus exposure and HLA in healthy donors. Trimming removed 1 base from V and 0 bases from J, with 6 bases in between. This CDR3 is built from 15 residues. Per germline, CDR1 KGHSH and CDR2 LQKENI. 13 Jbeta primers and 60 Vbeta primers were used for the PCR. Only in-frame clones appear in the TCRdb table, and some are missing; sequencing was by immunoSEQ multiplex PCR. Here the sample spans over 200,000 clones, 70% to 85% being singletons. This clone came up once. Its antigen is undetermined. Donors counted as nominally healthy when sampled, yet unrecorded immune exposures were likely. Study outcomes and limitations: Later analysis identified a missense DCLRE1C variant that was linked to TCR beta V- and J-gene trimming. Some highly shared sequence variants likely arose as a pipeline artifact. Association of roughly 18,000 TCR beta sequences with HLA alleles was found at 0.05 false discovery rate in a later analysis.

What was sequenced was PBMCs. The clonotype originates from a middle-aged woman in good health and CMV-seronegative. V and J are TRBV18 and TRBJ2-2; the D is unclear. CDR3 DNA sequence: TGTGCCAGCTCACCACGGGCCACGAACACCGGGGAGCTGTTTTTT. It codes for CASSPRATNTGELFF.